The source of this T cell receptor beta chain is a study of cytomegalovirus exposure and HLA in healthy donors. PCR used 60 Vbeta primers and 13 Jbeta primers. TCRdb's table, derived via immunoSEQ multiplex PCR, lists solely in-frame clones and lacks some. The table shows roughly 160,000 clones, with roughly 89% occurring only once. This TCR was sampled from a woman in her 30s in good health and CMV-seronegative. The sequenced sample consisted of PBMCs.

The chain's CDR3 is CASTGGRPLGETQYF. CDR3 DNA sequence: TGCGCCAGCACCGGGGGACGACCTCTGGGTGAGACCCAGTACTTC. V gene TRBV5-1 combines with J gene TRBJ2-5; possible D gene TRBD2, 6 bases. Trimming shortened V by 6 bases and J by 5 bases, and 20 bases separated the two germline ends. Germline V gives CDR1 SGHRS, CDR2 YFSETQ. CDR3 size: 15 residues. The whole variable domain, filled in from reference TRBV5-1 and TRBJ2-5, reads KAGVTQTPRYLIKTRGQQVTLSCSPISGHRSVSWYQQTPGQGLQFLFEYFSETQRNKGNFPGRFSGRQFSNSRSEMNVSTLELGDSALYLCASTGGRPLGETQYFGPGTRLLVL.